These 7 T cell receptor beta chains were sequenced from one sample in a study of T cell changes during pregnancy in multiple sclerosis. TCRdb's copy holds only in-frame clones and misses some; the assay was immunoSEQ multiplex PCR. The data contain 35,000 to 45,000 clones, approximately 94% of them seen just once; the ten biggest clones take up 1% to 1.5%. The sequences come from peripheral blood, collected before pregnancy. Every receptor here comes from a female donor with multiple sclerosis, enrolled in a pregnancy study.

This chain uses TRBV19 with TRBJ2-1; 12 nucleotides match TRBD2. Germline trimming cut 0 bases from V and 6 bases from J; bases unmatched to any gene: 6. Germline V lookup: CDR1 LNHDA, CDR2 SQIVND (reference sequence). The CDR3 has 17 amino acids. The chain's CDR3 is CASSIDGLAGGVNEQFF. Here the CDR3 DNA reads TGTGCCAGTAGTATAGATGGGCTAGCGGGAGGGGTCAATGAGCAGTTCTTC.

The chain employs TRBV10-3 and TRBJ2-5; no clear D gene. The CDR3 runs 12 residues. Germline V gives CDR1 ENHRY, CDR2 SYGVKD. Trimming removed 5 bases from V and 0 bases from J, with 4 bases in between. CDR3 sequence: CAISRDQETQYF. In nucleotides, the CDR3 is TGTGCCATCAGTCGCGACCAAGAGACCCAGTACTTC.

This clone came up once. The gene calls are TRBV29-1 and TRBJ2-3, with unresolved D. Trimming removed 6 bases from V and 5 bases from J, with 15 bases in between. From germline, CDR1 is SQVTM and CDR2 ANQGSEA. The length of the CDR3 is 13 residues. The DNA for the CDR3 is TGCAGCGTAAACGCTTGGCGGCGAGATACGCAGTATTTT. Amino acid sequence: CSVNAWRRDTQYF.

This chain connects TRBV28 to TRBJ2-7; 10 bases align to TRBD2. This CDR3 region has 20 residues. J lost 0 bases, V lost 5 bases, and 19 bases had no gene match. The germline gives CDR1 MDHEN, CDR2 SYDVKM. The DNA of the CDR3 is TGTGCCAGCAGTCTGAACCCCGGGACTAGCGTTTGGGGAGGCTCCTACGAGCAGTACTTC. Its translation: CASSLNPGTSVWGGSYEQYF.

The chain carries TRBV4-3 and TRBJ1-2, with D possibly being TRBD1 (5 bases). Trimming removed 0 bases at V and 8 bases at J, with 16 bases between. The germline gives CDR1 LGHNA, CDR2 YSLEER. This CDR3 comprises 15 residues. This chain's CDR3 is CASSQEPGYYSGYTF. In DNA form, the CDR3 reads TGCGCCAGCAGCCAAGAGCCAGGGTACTACTCGGGCTACACCTTC.

V usage is TRBV5-6 and J usage is TRBJ2-5; 10 bases are shared with TRBD1. Germline lookup yields CDR1 SGHDT and CDR2 YYEEEE. The CDR3 sequence is 16 residues long. V lost 5 bases, J lost 2 bases, and 9 bases stayed unmatched. DNA for the CDR3: TGTGCCAGCAGAATAAAAAGGGACAGGGGACAAGAGACCCAGTACTTC. This gives the protein CASRIKRDRGQETQYF.

The CDR3 sequence: CASSLTSDYEQYF. The DNA for the CDR3 is TGTGCCAGCAGCTTAACTAGCGACTACGAGCAGTACTTC. The chain uses TRBV7-9 and TRBJ2-7; 7 bases are shared with TRBD2. Per the germline V gene, CDR1 is SEHNR and CDR2 is FQNEAQ (reference sequence). The ends lost 2 bases at V and 3 bases at J; junction bases unmatched: 1. The CDR3 runs 13 residues.